This T cell receptor beta chain is from a study of molecular identifiers for immune sequencing clone quantification. TCRdb ran MiXCR on the PCR reads and lists one entry per CDR3 protein. This table has around 82,000 distinct CDR3 sequences, 15% to 20% appearing once. The germline CDR1 and CDR2 sequences are DFQATT and SNEGSKA (reference sequence). The CDR3 totals 13 residues. Unmatched junction bases numbered 6, after V lost 5 bases and J lost 4 bases. This clonotype was found many times. The gene calls are TRBV20-1 and TRBJ1-1, with TRBD1 matching over 8 bases. The clonotype comes from a human donor in good health. Some libraries in this study had Jurkat cell RNA spiked in. Sequences were obtained from naive CD8+ T cells from blood, with Jurkat cell RNA spiked in. Subset meaning: FACS-sorted CD8+CD4-CCR7+CD45RA+ naive T cells. CDR3 nucleotides: TGCAGTGCTCCGGACAGGGAGAGCACTGAAGCTTTCTTT. It encodes CSAPDRESTEAFF.